Following are 16 T cell receptor beta chains from one sample sequenced in a study of T cells after yellow fever vaccination. MiXCR, run by TCRdb on the 5' RACE reads, gives a single entry per CDR3 protein. This table has just under 600,000 distinct CDR3 sequences, about 13% appearing once. The input for sequencing was PBMCs, taken on the day of the yellow fever booster vaccination. The source is a man younger than 40 who received the YFV17D yellow fever vaccine.

This chain joins TRBV7-8 and TRBJ2-2, with 8 bases identical to TRBD2. CDR3 length equals 17 residues. The germline CDR1 and CDR2 sequences are SGHVS and FQNEAQ. V lost 0 bases, J lost 4 bases, and 7 bases stayed unmatched. The CDR3 spells CASSLAQASGLTGELFF. In nucleotides, the CDR3 is TGTGCCAGCAGCTTAGCGCAGGCTAGCGGGCTCACCGGGGAGCTGTTTTTT.

The rearrangement joins TRBV6-1 to TRBJ2-7; 9 bases fit TRBD2. Trimming removed 10 bases from V and 6 bases from J; junction bases left unmatched: 10. The CDR3 has 13 amino acids. The germline gives CDR1 MNHNS, CDR2 SASEGT. DNA of the CDR3: TGTGCCACCTCCTCTAGCGGGATCCGCGAGCAGTACTTC. Its protein product is CATSSSGIREQYF.

The chain joins TRBV20-1 to TRBJ2-7; TRBD1 might be the D (6 bases). The CDR3 covers 15 residues. V lost 1 base to trimming and J lost 2 bases, with 15 bases between them. Germline V CDR1 and CDR2: DFQATT, SNEGSKA (reference sequence). The CDR3, as DNA: TGCAGTGCTAGAGCTTACACAGGGAAAACCTACGAGCAGTACTTC. Its protein is CSARAYTGKTYEQYF.

This clonotype was seen only a few times. This sequence joins TRBV7-8 and TRBJ1-1; 7 bases agree with TRBD1. CDR1 and CDR2 (germline): SGHVS, FQNEAQ. The V segment lost 9 bases and the J segment 0 bases; nucleotides outside the gene matches: 4. This CDR3 is built from 13 residues. As DNA, the CDR3 is TGTGCCAGTAGGGGGCTCATGAACACTGAAGCTTTCTTT. Encoded protein: CASRGLMNTEAFF.

This clonotype was counted at least ten times. The chain uses TRBV5-1 and TRBJ2-1, with 10 bases aligning to TRBD2. Germline V CDR1 and CDR2: SGHRS, YFSETQ. The CDR3 extends over 18 amino acids. J gave up 7 bases and V 0 bases, and 13 bases lay outside the gene matches. The CDR3 sequence is CASSLDLAGARVGNEQFF. CDR3 in DNA: TGCGCCAGCAGCTTGGATCTAGCGGGAGCGAGGGTGGGGAATGAGCAGTTCTTC.

In this sample, this clonotype turned up a few times. The V call is TRBV7-2, the J call TRBJ1-2; 7 bases map to TRBD1. The V gene end was trimmed by 5 bases and the J gene end by 6 bases; junction bases not matched to a gene: 9. Germline V gene lookup returns CDR1 SGHTA and CDR2 FQGNSA. CDR3 length: 14 residues. As DNA, the CDR3 is TGTGCCAGCAGCCAGAGACAGGGAAGGCATGGCTACACCTTC. Protein product: CASSQRQGRHGYTF.

The V and J genes are TRBV21-1 and TRBJ2-5. TRBV21-1 is a documented pseudogene. This CDR3 is 14 amino acids long. The CDR3 spells CASSLTPGSETQYF. The CDR3 nucleotides read TGTGCCAGCAGCCTTACCCCAGGATCGGAGACCCAGTACTTC.

This clonotype appeared a few times. The rearrangement uses TRBV10-1 and TRBJ2-5; 10 nucleotides line up with TRBD2. This CDR3 has 14 residues. Germline V gene lookup returns CDR1 WNHNN and CDR2 SYGVQD (reference sequence). V trimming: 2 bases; J trimming: 5 bases; junction bases outside the gene matches: 2. The CDR3 here is CASSESGRAETQYF. CDR3 sequence (DNA): TGCGCCAGCAGTGAGAGCGGGAGGGCTGAGACCCAGTACTTC.

The chain employs TRBV5-1 and TRBJ2-3; D is unclear. This CDR3 comprises 18 residues. Germline CDR1 SGHRS, CDR2 YFSETQ. Trimming stripped 4 bases from V and 2 bases from J, with 23 bases between. CDR3 loop: CASSRATRAIAVTDTQYF. The CDR3 DNA is TGCGCCAGCAGCCGGGCGACAAGGGCTATTGCAGTCACAGATACGCAGTATTTT.

This clonotype was picked up a small number of times. The chain is built from TRBV11-2 and TRBJ2-5, with 13 bases matching TRBD2. This CDR3 region has 20 residues. CDR1 is SGHAT and CDR2 is FQNNGV in the germline V gene. Unmatched junction bases numbered 16, after V lost 2 bases and J lost 4 bases. The CDR3 reads CASSLLGPHRRTSGGETQYF. The DNA for the CDR3 is TGTGCCAGCAGCTTATTGGGACCCCATAGACGGACTAGCGGGGGAGAGACCCAGTACTTC. Full variable domain (outside the CDR3, taken from reference TRBV11-2 and TRBJ2-5): EAGVAQSPRYKIIEKRQSVAFWCNPISGHATLYWYQQILGQGPKLLIQFQNNGVVDDSQLPKDRFSAERLKGVDSTLKIQPAKLEDSAVYLCASSLLGPHRRTSGGETQYFGPGTRLLVL.

This clonotype was seen more than once but under ten times. The rearrangement joins TRBV6-5 to TRBJ2-1; 11 positions match TRBD2. Trimming removed 5 bases from V and 5 bases from J; junction bases left unmatched: 14. This CDR3 region has 18 residues. CDR1 is MNHEY, CDR2 SVGAGI, per germline. The CDR3 DNA follows: TGTGCCAGCAGTCCAGGACTAGCGGGCTTCCGTCTCAACAATGAGCAGTTCTTC. Its protein product is CASSPGLAGFRLNNEQFF.

This clonotype was counted between two and nine times. J is TRBJ2-5 and V is TRBV11-1; possible D gene TRBD2, 6 bases. The V end was cut by 5 bases, the J end by 5 bases, with 15 bases between. The CDR3 runs 14 residues. Per the germline V gene, CDR1 is SGHAT and CDR2 is FQDESV (reference sequence). The CDR3 nucleotides are TGTGCCAGCAGCCCCTTCGGGGGTGTGGAGACCCAGTACTTC. Translating gives CASSPFGGVETQYF. The whole variable domain, filled in from reference TRBV11-1 and TRBJ2-5, reads EAEVAQSPRYKITEKSQAVAFWCDPISGHATLYWYRQILGQGPELLVQFQDESVVDDSQLPKDRFSAERLKGVDSTLKIQPAELGDSAMYLCASSPFGGVETQYFGPGTRLLVL.

In the case of this clonotype: Possible read error: a much larger clone is one base away. The CDR3 DNA reads as TGTGCCAGCAGTTTATTAACCCGGGTCTCCTACGAGCTGTACTTC. It codes for CASSLLTRVSYELYF. The chain carries TRBV28 and TRBJ2-7; D gene unclear. This CDR3 comprises 15 residues. The germline V gene has CDR1 MDHEN and CDR2 SYDVKM.

This clonotype showed up just a few times. The chain uses TRBV6-1 and TRBJ2-7, with TRBD2 matching 15 bases. This CDR3 is built from 14 residues. Germline assignment: CDR1 MNHNS and CDR2 SASEGT. J lost 10 bases, V lost 5 bases, and 6 bases had no gene match. The CDR3 region is CASSTGLAGGVQYF. The CDR3 nucleotides read TGTGCCAGCAGTACGGGACTAGCGGGAGGAGTTCAGTACTTC.

The chain joins TRBV5-1 to TRBJ2-1; TRBD2 agrees at 9 bases. The trim removed 4 bases at V and 7 bases at J, leaving 18 bases unmatched. The CDR3 loop spans 18 amino acids. CDR1 is SGHRS, CDR2 YFSETQ, per germline. The CDR3 is CASSPGPLAGAPRNEQFF. CDR3 nucleotide sequence: TGCGCCAGCAGCCCGGGGCCCTTAGCGGGAGCCCCTAGGAATGAGCAGTTCTTC.

J is TRBJ2-3 and V is TRBV5-1, with 8 bases matching TRBD1. CDR3 length: 14 amino acids. V was pared by 2 bases and J by 7 bases, with 6 bases of the junction left unmatched. Germline V gene sequence: CDR1 SGHRS, CDR2 YFSETQ. The CDR3 DNA reads TGCGCCAGCAGCTTCAGGAGACAGGGGTATACGCAGTATTTT. It is translated as CASSFRRQGYTQYF.